Detailed here is one TCR beta chain. Its antigen is not identified. J lost 4 bases, V lost 1 base, and 4 bases had no gene match. Germline V gene data show CDR1 as SGHDN and CDR2 as FVKESK. This CDR3 spans 15 amino acids. This record comes from a study of T cell responses to AZD1222 COVID-19 vaccine. Study results and caveats: The donors showed a predominance of white British ancestry and of females, with possible underestimation of clonal diversity. Nearly half of spike-specific TCRs reportedly target variant regions that are unmutated in the B.1.351 and B.1.1.7 variants.

Data came from immunoSEQ multiplex PCR; TCRdb stores just in-frame clones and leaves some out. The sample lists tens of thousands of clones, roughly 84% occurring once. The chain links TRBV14 to TRBJ1-1, with TRBD1 matching over 9 bases. Sequencing was performed on peripheral blood, taken on day 0 of AZD1222 vaccination. This receptor was taken from an adult in good health. The CDR3 spells CASSQGPQGATEAFF. CDR3 bases: TGTGCCAGCAGCCAAGGTCCACAGGGGGCCACTGAAGCTTTCTTT.